This T cell receptor beta chain stems from a study of identical twins. The CDR3 covers 15 residues. CDR1 and CDR2 from the germline V gene are MGHRA and YSYEKL. Trimming stripped 4 bases from V and 2 bases from J, with 13 bases between. As concerns this clonotype: A much larger clone differs by one base, so this may be a read error.

Via MiXCR, TCRdb re-called the 5' RACE reads, giving one row per CDR3 protein. Altogether some 100,000 distinct CDR3 sequences are present, around 5.5% being singletons, with the ten largest covering 10% to 15%. The sequenced sample consisted of memory T cells sorted from blood. The chain combines TRBV4-1 with TRBJ2-3; D might be TRBD2 (6 bases). This clonotype was sampled from a woman between 45 and 60 years old in good health. CDR3 region: CASSRTRTTTDTQYF. In nucleotides, the CDR3 is TGCGCCAGCAGCCGAACCAGGACTACCACAGATACGCAGTATTTT.